This T cell receptor (beta chain) was obtained from a study of vaccination and CD4 T cells after COVID-19. Cultured CD4+ T-cell DNA underwent Oncomine TCR Beta short-read sequencing. MiXCR, run by TCRdb on the PCR reads, gives a single entry per CDR3 protein. The sample records about 15,000 distinct CDR3 sequences, around 52% being singletons. Treatment of the sample: approximately 9-day PBMC culture with coronavirus spike peptide pools or control peptides (ViraFEST assay). TCRs were sequenced by ViraFEST after antigen-specific T cells had been expanded with peptide pools. Concerning this clonotype: No antigen is known for it.

V was clipped by 2 bases and J by 2 bases; unmatched bases: 12. The CDR3 has 17 residues. This chain uses TRBV12-3 or TRBV12-4 with TRBJ2-7; TRBD2 aligns across 7 bases. This clonotype was sampled from a human donor who had recovered from COVID-19. What was sequenced was CD4+ T cells from blood, cultured in vitro. Here the CDR3 DNA reads TGTGCCAGCAGTTTACGGGCTAGCGGAAGACTTACCTACGAGCAGTACTTC. Translated: CASSLRASGRLTYEQYF.